The 32 T cell receptor beta chains below all came from one sample that was sequenced in a study of response to subunit inactivated influenza vaccine. One entry per CDR3 protein results from TCRdb running MiXCR on the RT-PCR reads. The sample records 560,000 or so distinct CDR3 sequences, around 8% being singletons. The sample consisted of PBMCs from blood, taken roughly 24 months after vaccination. The receptors stem from a man in his fifties or sixties who received an inactivated influenza vaccine.

This clonotype has only a few counts. V gene TRBV3-1 combines with J gene TRBJ2-2; D remains ambiguous. This CDR3 region has 13 residues. Germline V lookup: CDR1 LGHDT, CDR2 YNNKEL (reference sequence). The germline V and J ends were trimmed by 4 bases and 4 bases, with 7 bases remaining between them. The CDR3 region is CASSRLATGELFF. The DNA of the CDR3 is TGTGCCAGCAGCCGGTTGGCCACCGGGGAGCTGTTTTTT.

Only a few counts were recorded for this clonotype. The gene calls are TRBV11-2 and TRBJ2-4; D remains ambiguous. The V end was cut by 5 bases, the J end by 0 bases, with 11 bases between. The CDR3 length is 15 residues. Germline CDR1 and CDR2: SGHAT and FQNNGV. In nucleotides, the CDR3 is TGTGCCAGCAGCCCGTCGGTCATAGCCAAAAACATTCAGTACTTC. It yields the protein CASSPSVIAKNIQYF.

The chain is built from TRBV20-1 and TRBJ2-7, with D tentatively TRBD1 (5 bases). CDR3 length: 15 residues. V shed 6 bases and J shed 4 bases, with 22 bases lying between them. Germline V gives CDR1 DFQATT, CDR2 SNEGSKA (reference sequence). CDR3 DNA: TGCAGTGCGATATACCACAGGCGACCACTTTACGAGCAGTACTTC. This codes for CSAIYHRRPLYEQYF.

The J gene is TRBJ2-7, the V gene TRBV6-1, with D possibly being TRBD2 (6 bases). Germline V gene data show CDR1 as MNHNS and CDR2 as SASEGT. The CDR3 is 13 amino acids. V was cut by 7 bases and J by 2 bases, with 12 bases left in between. The CDR3 region is CASKSGRTYEQYF. The CDR3 DNA reads as TGTGCCAGCAAAAGTGGGAGGACCTACGAGCAGTACTTC.

This clonotype showed up many times. This chain links TRBV14 with TRBJ2-3; D is ambiguous. The CDR3 is 14 residues long. V lost 4 bases, J lost 1 base, and 9 bases lay in between. Germline V CDR1 and CDR2: SGHDN, FVKESK. The CDR3 region has the DNA TGTGCCAGCAGCCCCCACCGGGGCACAGATACGCAGTATTTT. Translated: CASSPHRGTDTQYF.

The chain links TRBV4-2 to TRBJ1-2, with 7 bases fitting TRBD1. The germline V gene has CDR1 LGHNA and CDR2 YNFKEQ. After removal of 1 base from V and 7 bases from J, the junction contained 9 bases not matched to a gene. The CDR3 consists of 15 residues. The CDR3 nucleotides read TGTGCCAGCAGCCAAGTCACCGGGACAGCGGGTGGCTACACCTTC. Protein sequence: CASSQVTGTAGGYTF.

The J gene is TRBJ2-1, the V gene TRBV30; tentatively, D is TRBD1 (5 bases). V lost 0 bases and J lost 7, with 13 bases in between. Germline lookup yields CDR1 GTSNPN and CDR2 SVGIG (reference sequence). This CDR3 spans 14 amino acids. The CDR3 nucleotides are TGTGCCTGGAGTGTAGGGCAGGGTAGGAATGAGCAGTTCTTC. Translating gives CAWSVGQGRNEQFF. The full variable domain, completed using reference TRBV30 and TRBJ2-1, is SQTIHQWPATLVQPVGSPLSLECTVEGTSNPNLYWYRQAAGRGLQLLFYSVGIGQISSEVPQNLSASRPQDRQFILSSKKLLLSDSGFYLCAWSVGQGRNEQFFGPGTRLTVL.

In this sample, this clonotype turned up a few times. The chain uses TRBV18 and TRBJ2-5; no reliable D call. The germline CDR1 and CDR2 sequences are KGHSH and LQKENI. V was clipped by 4 bases and J by 2 bases, with 8 bases between them. The length of the CDR3 is 13 residues. The CDR3 bases are TGTGCCAGCTCACTCCTTCTGCAAGAGACCCAGTACTTC. As protein: CASSLLLQETQYF.

This clonotype was recorded a few times. The rearrangement joins TRBV10-3 to TRBJ2-7, with 7 bases lining up with TRBD1. The CDR3 contains 14 residues. Germline CDR1 and CDR2: ENHRY and SYGVKD. With 5 bases clipped from V and 2 bases from J, the junction kept 6 bases outside the gene matches. The CDR3: CAISHPGTAYEQYF. Written as DNA, the CDR3 is TGTGCCATCAGTCACCCCGGGACAGCCTACGAGCAGTACTTC.

This clonotype has a count of ten or more. CDR3 sequence reads: CASSTRTDPYEQYF. Here the CDR3 DNA reads TGTGCCAGCAGCACTCGGACAGATCCCTACGAGCAGTACTTC. J is TRBJ2-7 and V is TRBV11-2; perhaps TRBD1 as D (6 bases). The germline V gene has CDR1 SGHAT and CDR2 FQNNGV. Trimming took off 5 bases at V and 2 bases at J, with 13 bases between the two ends. The CDR3 covers 14 residues.

This sequence joins TRBV29-1 and TRBJ1-1; TRBD1 might be the D (5 bases). The V and J ends lost 4 bases and 3 bases respectively, with 12 bases between them. Germline V gene data show CDR1 as SQVTM and CDR2 as ANQGSEA. The CDR3 extends over 13 amino acids. CDR3 protein: CSVGGGSHTEAFF. CDR3 in DNA: TGCAGCGTTGGTGGGGGGTCGCACACTGAAGCTTTCTTT.

V usage is TRBV3-1 and J usage is TRBJ2-4; TRBD1 matches at 10 bases. CDR1 and CDR2 (germline): LGHDT, YNNKEL (reference sequence). Unmatched junction bases numbered 12, after V lost 0 bases and J lost 7 bases. The CDR3 totals 18 residues. The CDR3 DNA is TGTGCCAGCAGCCAAGACTCATCCGGGACAGGGGTTAGTAACATTCAGTACTTC. Its translation is CASSQDSSGTGVSNIQYF. The full variable domain, its missing parts supplied by reference TRBV3-1 and TRBJ2-4, is DTAVSQTPKYLVTQMGNDKSIKCEQNLGHDTMYWYKQDSKKFLKIMFSYNNKELIINETVPNRFSPKSPDKAHLNLHINSLELGDSAVYFCASSQDSSGTGVSNIQYFGAGTRLSVL.

The CDR3 DNA reads as TGTGCCAGCAGCGCTAGGGGACAGAGCACAGATACGCAGTATTTT. Translating it yields CASSARGQSTDTQYF. J is TRBJ2-3 and V is TRBV7-9; TRBD1 agrees at 7 bases. This CDR3 has 15 residues. The germline V gene has CDR1 SEHNR and CDR2 FQNEAQ (reference sequence). V was clipped by 5 bases and J by 0 bases; unmatched bases: 5.

This clonotype was detected a few times. The chain links TRBV6-5 to TRBJ1-5; D remains ambiguous. V dropped 0 bases and J dropped 0 bases, with 6 bases sitting between them. Germline V CDR1 and CDR2: MNHEY, SVGAGI. The CDR3 is made up of 15 amino acids. The CDR3 DNA reads as TGTGCCAGCAGTTACTCGGCGTATAGCAATCAGCCCCAGCATTTT. It yields the protein CASSYSAYSNQPQHF.

This clonotype was recorded a few times. The rearrangement links TRBV20-1 to TRBJ1-1, with 8 bases lining up with TRBD1. The CDR3 consists of 14 residues. Germline V lookup: CDR1 DFQATT, CDR2 SNEGSKA (reference sequence). J gave up 1 base and V 2 bases, and 3 bases lay outside the gene matches. Here the CDR3 DNA reads TGCAGTGCTAGACCCGGACAGGGGAACACTGAAGCTTTCTTT. Its protein is CSARPGQGNTEAFF.

This clonotype was observed many times. V gene TRBV10-3 combines with J gene TRBJ2-1, with 8 bases lining up with TRBD2. Germline CDR1 is ENHRY and CDR2 is SYGVKD. V trimming: 6 bases; J trimming: 7 bases; junction bases outside the gene matches: 8. The CDR3 spans 14 residues. Written as DNA, the CDR3 is TGTGCCATCAGCCGGGCAGCGGGAGAGAATGAGCAGTTCTTC. This encodes CAISRAAGENEQFF.

The chain is built from TRBV18 and TRBJ2-1, with 9 bases identical to TRBD1. The CDR3 is made up of 17 amino acids. The germline V gene encodes CDR1 KGHSH and CDR2 LQKENI. Trimming at V came to 2 bases and at J to 2 bases, leaving 7 bases not matched to a gene. CDR3 bases: TGTGCCAGCTCACCAAGGGGACAGGGTTCCGCCTACAATGAGCAGTTCTTC. Translating it yields CASSPRGQGSAYNEQFF.

This clonotype was counted between two and nine times. This sequence joins TRBV29-1 and TRBJ1-5; TRBD1 might be the D (5 bases). Germline CDR1 SQVTM, CDR2 ANQGSEA. The CDR3 has 13 amino acids. Trimming took 4 bases from V and 3 from J, leaving 10 bases between them. The chain's CDR3 is CSVGEGLNQPQHF. CDR3 DNA sequence: TGCAGCGTTGGAGAGGGACTCAATCAGCCCCAGCATTTT.

This clonotype came up many times. The chain couples TRBV28 to TRBJ2-7; 12 bases match TRBD2. Germline CDR1 is MDHEN and CDR2 is SYDVKM. J gave up 1 base and V 4 bases, and 5 bases lay outside the gene matches. This CDR3 contains 16 residues. The chain's CDR3 is CASSSLAGGISYEQYF. The CDR3 nucleotides are TGTGCCAGCAGTTCCCTAGCGGGAGGGATTTCCTACGAGCAGTACTTC.

This chain joins TRBV12-3 or TRBV12-4 and TRBJ2-1; D is unresolved. V was shortened by 6 bases and J by 9 bases, with 15 bases between the two germline ends. The CDR3 has 13 residues. Here the CDR3 reads CASRGYGSGEQFF. CDR3 bases: TGTGCCAGCAGGGGTTATGGTAGTGGTGAGCAGTTCTTC.

The chain is built from TRBV20-1 and TRBJ1-5; 9 nucleotides align to TRBD1. This CDR3 spans 14 amino acids. Germline CDR1 DFQATT, CDR2 SNEGSKA (reference sequence). V was pared by 6 bases and J by 7 bases, with 10 bases of the junction left unmatched. This CDR3 reads CSAKGQGYWQPQHF. CDR3 nucleotides: TGCAGTGCCAAGGGACAGGGCTACTGGCAGCCCCAGCATTTT.

This clonotype was counted ten times or more. The chain uses TRBV7-9 and TRBJ2-5, with no clear D. Germline-derived CDR1 and CDR2 are SEHNR and FQNEAQ (reference sequence). V was pared by 2 bases and J by 9 bases, with 7 bases between. The CDR3 totals 11 residues. CDR3 bases: TGTGCCAGCAGCTTACGTGGCGCCCAGTACTTC. It specifies CASSLRGAQYF.

This clonotype was found a few times. In DNA, the CDR3 is TGTGCCAGCAGACCCAGACAGTTCCAAGAGACCCAGTACTTC. Translated, it gives CASRPRQFQETQYF. This chain connects TRBV2 to TRBJ2-5; a weak D match, TRBD1 (5 bases). Germline CDR1 is SNHLY and CDR2 is FYNNEI. Trimming cost V 6 bases and J 1 base, with 12 bases left between them. The CDR3 extends over 14 amino acids.

V usage is TRBV2 and J usage is TRBJ1-5; D unresolved. Germline V gives CDR1 SNHLY, CDR2 FYNNEI. The CDR3 totals 14 residues. Deletions cut 4 bases from V and 4 bases from J, with 11 bases between. The CDR3 loop reads CASSAGLGNQPQHF. The CDR3 DNA sequence: TGTGCCAGCAGTGCGGGGTTAGGAAATCAGCCCCAGCATTTT.

This clonotype came up a few times. The CDR3 DNA follows: TGCGCCAGCAGCTCCCTCGGAGGGGATGAGCAGTTCTTC. This gives the protein CASSSLGGDEQFF. The J gene is TRBJ2-1, the V gene TRBV5-1, with D possibly TRBD2 on 6 matching bases. The CDR3 runs 13 residues. Germline CDR1 reads SGHRS; CDR2 reads YFSETQ. Trimming removed 3 bases from V and 8 bases from J, with 12 bases in between.

This clonotype was detected only a few times. V is TRBV5-1 and J is TRBJ2-2; maybe TRBD1 (5 bases). V was trimmed by 5 bases and J by 6 bases, leaving 14 bases between them. Germline V CDR1 and CDR2: SGHRS, YFSETQ. The CDR3 consists of 14 residues. The CDR3 region is CASRAGQAPGELFF. DNA of the CDR3: TGCGCCAGCAGGGCCGGACAAGCGCCCGGGGAGCTGTTTTTT.

This clonotype was observed a handful of times. The chain recombines TRBV4-2 with TRBJ2-5; 7 bases map to TRBD2. V gave up 3 bases and J gave up 5 bases; unmatched junction bases: 15. The CDR3 sequence is 17 residues long. The germline V gene encodes CDR1 LGHNA and CDR2 YNFKEQ. CDR3 in amino acids: CASSQGGGAGVGETQYF. The CDR3 coding sequence is TGTGCCAGCAGCCAGGGTGGCGGCGCGGGAGTTGGTGAGACCCAGTACTTC.

The CDR3 loop is CASSQPGTGLRAFF. The CDR3 region has the DNA TGTGCCAGCAGCCAACCCGGGACAGGGCTTCGAGCTTTCTTT. The rearrangement links TRBV3-1 to TRBJ1-1, with TRBD1 matching over 9 bases. The CDR3 totals 14 residues. CDR1 is LGHDT, CDR2 YNNKEL, per germline (reference sequence). V lost 2 bases to trimming and J lost 10 bases; unmatched junction nucleotides: 8.

V is TRBV3-1 and J is TRBJ1-1, with a weak D call TRBD1 (6 bases). The CDR3 has 13 amino acids. V was clipped by 3 bases and J by 6 bases, with 11 bases between them. Germline V gene data show CDR1 as LGHDT and CDR2 as YNNKEL (reference sequence). CDR3 in DNA: TGTGCCAGCAGCCACAGGGGTCCCCCTGAAGCTTTCTTT. Protein product: CASSHRGPPEAFF.

In this sample, this clonotype turned up many times. V and J are TRBV11-2 and TRBJ2-6; 10 bases fit TRBD1. V dropped 1 base and J dropped 0; count of bases not matched to a gene: 9. The length of the CDR3 is 20 residues. Germline V gene sequence: CDR1 SGHAT, CDR2 FQNNGV. This CDR3 is CASSLVGTGADLSGANVLTF. The CDR3 region has the DNA TGTGCCAGCAGCTTAGTAGGGACAGGGGCCGACCTCTCTGGGGCCAACGTCCTGACTTTC.

This clonotype was detected many times. The chain links TRBV12-3 or TRBV12-4 to TRBJ2-7; 15 bases are a match to TRBD2. J gave up 2 bases and V 1 base, and 3 bases lay outside the gene matches. This CDR3 spans 17 amino acids. The CDR3 sequence is CASSLVWTSGGAYEQYF. CDR3 sequence (DNA): TGTGCCAGCAGTTTAGTCTGGACTAGCGGGGGGGCCTACGAGCAGTACTTC.

The chain carries TRBV30 and TRBJ2-7; TRBD2 is a possible D gene (6 bases). Trimming shortened V by 0 bases and J by 3 bases, and 15 bases separated the two germline ends. Germline CDR1 GTSNPN, CDR2 SVGIG (reference sequence). This CDR3 spans 15 amino acids. CDR3 sequence (DNA): TGTGCCTGGAGTGTAGGAGGGAATACCCTCTACGAGCAGTACTTC. Protein sequence: CAWSVGGNTLYEQYF.